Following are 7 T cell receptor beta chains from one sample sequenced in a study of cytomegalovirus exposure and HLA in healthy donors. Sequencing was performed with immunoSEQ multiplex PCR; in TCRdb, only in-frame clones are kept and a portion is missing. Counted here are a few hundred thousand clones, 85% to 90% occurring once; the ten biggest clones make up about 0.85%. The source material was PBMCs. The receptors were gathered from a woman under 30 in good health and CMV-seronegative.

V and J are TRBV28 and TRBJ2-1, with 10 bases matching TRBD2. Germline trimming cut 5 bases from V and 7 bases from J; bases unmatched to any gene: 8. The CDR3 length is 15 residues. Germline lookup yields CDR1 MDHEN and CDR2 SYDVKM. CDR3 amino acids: CASSQTGTSANEQFF. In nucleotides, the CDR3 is TGTGCCAGCAGTCAGACCGGGACTAGCGCTAATGAGCAGTTCTTC.

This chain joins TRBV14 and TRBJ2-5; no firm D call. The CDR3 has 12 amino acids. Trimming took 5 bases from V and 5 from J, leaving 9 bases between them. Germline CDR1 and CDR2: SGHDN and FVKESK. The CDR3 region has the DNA TGTGCCAGCAGCTCAGGCAGGGAGACCCAGTACTTC. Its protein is CASSSGRETQYF.

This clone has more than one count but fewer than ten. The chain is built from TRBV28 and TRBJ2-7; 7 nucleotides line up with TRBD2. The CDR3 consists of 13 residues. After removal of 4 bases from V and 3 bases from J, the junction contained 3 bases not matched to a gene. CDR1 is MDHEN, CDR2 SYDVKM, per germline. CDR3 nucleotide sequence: TGTGCCAGCAGTTCTGGCGGGAGCTACGAGCAGTACTTC. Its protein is CASSSGGSYEQYF.

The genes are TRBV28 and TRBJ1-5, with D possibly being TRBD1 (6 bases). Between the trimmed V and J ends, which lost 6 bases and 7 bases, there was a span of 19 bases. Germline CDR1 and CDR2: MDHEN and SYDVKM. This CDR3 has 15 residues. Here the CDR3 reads CASSIRQGGGQPQHF. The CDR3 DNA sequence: TGTGCCAGCAGCATACGCCAGGGAGGGGGACAGCCCCAGCATTTT.

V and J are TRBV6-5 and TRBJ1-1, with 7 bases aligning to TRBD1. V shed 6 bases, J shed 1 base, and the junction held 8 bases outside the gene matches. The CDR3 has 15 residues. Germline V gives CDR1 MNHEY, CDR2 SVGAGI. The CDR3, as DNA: TGTGCCAGCAGCAGGACAGGCCAAACGAACACTGAAGCTTTCTTT. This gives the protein CASSRTGQTNTEAFF.

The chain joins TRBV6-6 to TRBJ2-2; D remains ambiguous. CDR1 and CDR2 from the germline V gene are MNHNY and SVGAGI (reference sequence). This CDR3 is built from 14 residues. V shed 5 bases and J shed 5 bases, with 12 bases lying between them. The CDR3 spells CASSPLGETGELFF. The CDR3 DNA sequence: TGTGCCAGCAGTCCCTTAGGAGAGACCGGGGAGCTGTTTTTT.

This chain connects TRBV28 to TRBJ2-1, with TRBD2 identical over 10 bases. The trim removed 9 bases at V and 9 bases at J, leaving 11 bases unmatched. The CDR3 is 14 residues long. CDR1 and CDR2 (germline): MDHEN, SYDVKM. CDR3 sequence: CASSDKREGSEQFF. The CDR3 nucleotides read TGTGCCAGTTCCGACAAGCGGGAGGGCAGTGAGCAGTTCTTC.